This T cell receptor (beta chain) was sequenced for a study of blood T cell repertoires in COVID-19 (dated by TCRdb to about 2020). With respect to the entire study: Samples from collaborators originated in the United States, Italy and Spain and spanned both the acute and convalescent phases of COVID-19. The dataset comprised deeply sampled blood TCRbeta repertoires from subjects exposed to, actively infected with, or recovered from COVID-19. The samples were drawn from the first 160 participants of the ongoing ImmuneRACE study and from 950 to 1,500 subjects provided by 6 global collaborators. The repertoires were made available in a free public database intended to serve as a resource for research on the immune response to SARS-CoV-2. The sample metadata nearly always contained a de-identified subject ID, COVID-19 status, age in years and sex. HLA class I and class II types, where available, came from metadata supplied by the sample provider rather than from assay-based typing. The material from the prospective study consisted of cDNA or gDNA derived from T cells, B-cell-depleted T cells, or PBMCs.

Collaborating institutions collected whole blood in K2EDTA tubes following their own protocols. For TCRbeta analysis, collaborator samples were shipped as frozen whole blood, as isolated PBMCs, or as DNA extracted from either sample type. Concerning this clone: The clone's antigen remains unknown. Qualities for individual bases were not recorded, and no much larger clone is one base off.

The cysteine opens and the phenylalanine closes a CDR3 of 13 amino acids. Only the CDR3 DNA stays, 39 bases, in frame from base 1. CDR1 MNHEY and CDR2 SMNVEV were looked up in the germline V gene (reference sequence). V is cut back by 3 bases and J by 6 bases, with 2 bases in the junction unmatched. Paper-wide results and their limitations: The quantity of clinical and demographic metadata differed by source and by participant and was supplied without curation.

The immunoSEQ Assay, a bias-controlled multiplex PCR, was used to amplify TCRbeta CDR3 regions from genomic DNA. In the authors' own workflow: Within the assay, amplification of reference gene primers was used to estimate how many nucleated cells each sample contained. Sequence reads were collapsed and filtered to measure the absolute abundance of every unique TCRbeta CDR3 rearrangement. For each sample, productive Simpson clonality was calculated by taking the square root of Simpson's diversity index across productive rearrangements. TCRdb retrieved this table from immuneACCESS and kept in-frame rearrangements only. Not all clones are present; in checked studies, unresolved V genes account for under half, and no reason is known for the remainder. V and J calls and clone size are given by that table; D and trimming were obtained from the DNA. The sample records 120,000 or so clones, around 79% of which are singletons. Around 2.3% of the sample goes to the ten largest clones.

Source material: peripheral blood. This receptor chain uses TRBV27 and TRBJ1-5, with 7 bases in between that match TRBD1. This sequence was found in a man aged 50 or older with acute or convalescent COVID-19. The nucleotides read TGTGCCAGCAGTTTGTCAGGGGGTCAGCCCCAGCATTTT. Translated, it gives CASSLSGGQPQHF.